The rows below give T cell receptor beta chains drawn from one sample of a study of regulatory T cells in long-lasting Graves disease. TCRdb passed the multiplex PCR reads through MiXCR, listing each CDR3 protein once. The sample includes 650,000 to 700,000 distinct CDR3 sequences, roughly 30% of them seen just once. The sample was peripheral blood mononuclear cells (PBMCs), taken when the disease was refractory, from a patient treated with antithyroid drugs. Every receptor here comes from a female donor with Graves disease. CDR3s include the opening cysteine and the closing phenylalanine or tryptophan. A D gene is named only where the DNA matches it firmly. Clone size is given for some rows only: seen once, a few or many times, or a class if the clone is expanded.

>TRBD2|once|TRBJ2-1|TRBV11-2
CASSWTSGRAVDEQFF
TGTGCCAGCAGCTGGACTAGCGGGAGGGCCGTTGATGAGCAGTTCTTC
>.|many|TRBJ2-7|TRBV11-2
CASRTESGTYEQYF
TGTGCCAGCAGGACTGAAAGCGGAACCTACGAGCAGTACTTC
>.|few|TRBJ1-5|TRBV6-1
CASSEYRATKQPQHF
TGTGCCAGCAGTGAGTACAGGGCGACGAAGCAGCCCCAGCATTTT
>TRBD1|.|TRBJ1-2|TRBV5-1
CASSSPTGTDGYTF
TGCGCCAGCAGCTCGCCGACAGGGACGGATGGCTACACCTTC
>.|many|TRBJ1-1|TRBV3-1
CASSQGGGNTEAFF
TGTGCCAGCAGCCAAGGAGGGGGGAACACTGAAGCTTTCTTT
>.|.|TRBJ1-1|TRBV19
CASSIALHLEAPF
TGTGCCAGTAGTATAGCCCTACACCTTGAAGCTCCCTTT
>.|.|TRBJ1-6|TRBV9
CASSDNPTRRSPLHF
TGTGCCAGCAGCGATAACCCCACCAGGAGATCACCCCTCCACTTT
>.|.|TRBJ2-1|TRBV2
CASSAGSWNEQFF
TGTGCCAGCAGTGCCGGGAGCTGGAATGAGCAGTTCTTC
>.|many|TRBJ1-2|TRBV28
CASRRDQPYGYTF
TGTGCCAGCAGGCGGGATCAGCCGTATGGCTACACCTTC
>TRBD2|few|TRBJ2-7|TRBV20-1
CSASGTSLPYEQYF
TGCAGTGCTTCCGGGACTAGCCTCCCCTACGAGCAGTACTTC
>.|.|TRBJ2-1|TRBV27
CASSYVSGPYNEQFF
TGTGCCAGCAGCTACGTAAGCGGGCCTTACAATGAGCAGTTCTTC
>.|many|TRBJ2-5|TRBV20-1
CSARTTYQETQYF
TGCAGTGCTAGGACCACTTACCAAGAGACCCAGTACTTC
>.|.|TRBJ2-1|TRBV12-3/TRBV12-4
CASSIIRANNEQFF
TGTGCCAGCAGTATCATCCGGGCCAACAATGAGCAGTTCTTC
>.|.|TRBJ1-3|TRBV29-1
CSVRQSTGNTIYF
TGCAGCGTGCGACAGTCTACTGGAAACACCATATATTTT
>.|few|TRBJ1-2|TRBV30
CAWRQGGYTF
TGTGCCTGGAGGCAGGGTGGCTACACCTTC